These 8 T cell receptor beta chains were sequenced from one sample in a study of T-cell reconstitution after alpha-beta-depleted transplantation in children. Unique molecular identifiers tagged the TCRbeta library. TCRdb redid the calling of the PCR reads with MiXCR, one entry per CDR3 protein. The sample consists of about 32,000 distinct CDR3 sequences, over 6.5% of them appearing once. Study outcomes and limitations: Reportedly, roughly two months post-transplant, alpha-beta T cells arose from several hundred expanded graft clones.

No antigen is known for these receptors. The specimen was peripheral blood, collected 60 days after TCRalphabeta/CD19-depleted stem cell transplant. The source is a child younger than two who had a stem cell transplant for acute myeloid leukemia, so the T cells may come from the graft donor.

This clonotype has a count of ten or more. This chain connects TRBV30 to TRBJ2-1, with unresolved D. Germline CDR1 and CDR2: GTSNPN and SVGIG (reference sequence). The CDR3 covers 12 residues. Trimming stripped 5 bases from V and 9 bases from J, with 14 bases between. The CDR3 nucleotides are TGTGCCTGGGGGATAAGGGATTCTGAGCAGTTCTTC. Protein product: CAWGIRDSEQFF.

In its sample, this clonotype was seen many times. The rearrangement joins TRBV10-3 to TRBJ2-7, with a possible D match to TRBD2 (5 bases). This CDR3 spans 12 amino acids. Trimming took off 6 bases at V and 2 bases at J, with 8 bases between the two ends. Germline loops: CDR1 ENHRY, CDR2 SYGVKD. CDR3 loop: CAIRRGTYEQYF. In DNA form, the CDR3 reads TGTGCCATCAGACGGGGTACCTACGAGCAGTACTTC.

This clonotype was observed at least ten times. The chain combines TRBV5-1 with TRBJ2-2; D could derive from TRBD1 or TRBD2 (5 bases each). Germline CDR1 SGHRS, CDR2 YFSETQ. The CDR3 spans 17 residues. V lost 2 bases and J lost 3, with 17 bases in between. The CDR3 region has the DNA TGCGCCAGCAGCTTTCGCAGGGATAGGGACGACACCGGGGAGCTGTTTTTT. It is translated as CASSFRRDRDDTGELFF.

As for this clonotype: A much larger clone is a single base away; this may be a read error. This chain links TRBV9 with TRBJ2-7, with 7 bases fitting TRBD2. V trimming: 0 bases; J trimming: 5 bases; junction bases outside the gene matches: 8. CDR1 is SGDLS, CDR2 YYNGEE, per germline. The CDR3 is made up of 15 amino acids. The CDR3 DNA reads TGTGCCAGCAGCGTAGGCGGGAGACCTCAGGACGAGCAGTACTTC. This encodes CASSVGGRPQDEQYF.

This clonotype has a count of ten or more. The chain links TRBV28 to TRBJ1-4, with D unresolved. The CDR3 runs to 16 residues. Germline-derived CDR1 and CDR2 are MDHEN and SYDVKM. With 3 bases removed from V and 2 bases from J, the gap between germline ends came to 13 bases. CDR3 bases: TGTGCCAGCAGTTTTTACTACCGAGCTACTAATGAAAAACTGTTTTTT. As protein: CASSFYYRATNEKLFF.

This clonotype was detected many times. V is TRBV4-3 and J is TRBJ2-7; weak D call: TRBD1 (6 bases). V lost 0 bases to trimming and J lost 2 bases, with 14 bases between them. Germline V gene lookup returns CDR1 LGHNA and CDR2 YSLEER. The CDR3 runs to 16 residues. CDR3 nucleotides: TGCGCCAGCAGCCAAGATCCCGGGACAACACCCTACGAGCAGTACTTC. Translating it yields CASSQDPGTTPYEQYF.

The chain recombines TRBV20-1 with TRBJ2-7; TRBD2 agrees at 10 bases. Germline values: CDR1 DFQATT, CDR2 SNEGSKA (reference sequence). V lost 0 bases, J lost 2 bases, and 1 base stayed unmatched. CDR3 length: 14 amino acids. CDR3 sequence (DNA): TGCAGTGCTAGAGACCTAGCGGGAGCCTACGAGCAGTACTTC. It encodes CSARDLAGAYEQYF.

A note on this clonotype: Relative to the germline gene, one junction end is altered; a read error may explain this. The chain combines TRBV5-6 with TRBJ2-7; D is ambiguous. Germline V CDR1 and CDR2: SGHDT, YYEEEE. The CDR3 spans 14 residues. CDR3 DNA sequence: TGTGCCATCAGCTCCGGGTTCCTCTCCTACGAGCAGTACTTC. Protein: CAISSGFLSYEQYF.